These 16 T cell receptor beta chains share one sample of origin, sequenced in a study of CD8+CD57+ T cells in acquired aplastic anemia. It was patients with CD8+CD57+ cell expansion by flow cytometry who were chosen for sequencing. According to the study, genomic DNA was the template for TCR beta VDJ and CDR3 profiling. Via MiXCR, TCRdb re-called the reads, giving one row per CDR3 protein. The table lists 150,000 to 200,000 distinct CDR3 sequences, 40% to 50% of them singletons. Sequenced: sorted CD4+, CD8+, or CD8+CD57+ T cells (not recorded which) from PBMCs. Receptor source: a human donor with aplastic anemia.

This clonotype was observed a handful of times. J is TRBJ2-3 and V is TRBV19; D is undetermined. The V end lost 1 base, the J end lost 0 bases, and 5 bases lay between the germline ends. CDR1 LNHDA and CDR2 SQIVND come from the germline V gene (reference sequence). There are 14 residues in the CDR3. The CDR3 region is CASSIVHSTDTQYF. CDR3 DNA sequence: TGTGCCAGTAGTATAGTACACAGCACAGATACGCAGTATTTT.

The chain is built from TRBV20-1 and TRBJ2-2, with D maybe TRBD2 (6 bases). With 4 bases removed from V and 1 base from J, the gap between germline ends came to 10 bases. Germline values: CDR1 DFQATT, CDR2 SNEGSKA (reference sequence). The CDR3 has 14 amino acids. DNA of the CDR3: TGCAGTGCTAAGGACTACCTGAACACCGGGGAGCTGTTTTTT. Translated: CSAKDYLNTGELFF.

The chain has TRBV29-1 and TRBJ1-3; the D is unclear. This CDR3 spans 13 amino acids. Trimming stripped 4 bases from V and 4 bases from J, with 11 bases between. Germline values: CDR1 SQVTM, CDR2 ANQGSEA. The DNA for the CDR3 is TGCAGCGTTGGTCAAACCGGGGGAAACACCATATATTTT. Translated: CSVGQTGGNTIYF.

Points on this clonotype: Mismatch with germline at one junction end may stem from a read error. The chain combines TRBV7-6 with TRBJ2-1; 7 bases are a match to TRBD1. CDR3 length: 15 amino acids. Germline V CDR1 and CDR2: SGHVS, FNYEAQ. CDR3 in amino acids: CASSAEGGFYHEQFF. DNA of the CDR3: TGTGCCAGCAGCGCCGAAGGGGGCTTCTACCATGAGCAGTTCTTC.

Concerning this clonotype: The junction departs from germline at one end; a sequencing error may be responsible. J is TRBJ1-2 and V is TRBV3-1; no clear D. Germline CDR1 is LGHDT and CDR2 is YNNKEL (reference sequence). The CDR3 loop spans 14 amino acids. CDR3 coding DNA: TGTGCCGGCAGTTACGGGCCGGATTTTGGTGGCTACTCCTTC. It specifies CAGSYGPDFGGYSF. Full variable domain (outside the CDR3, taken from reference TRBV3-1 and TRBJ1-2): DTAVSQTPKYLVTQMGNDKSIKCEQNLGHDTMYWYKQDSKKFLKIMFSYNNKELIINETVPNRFSPKSPDKAHLNLHINSLELGDSAVYFCAGSYGPDFGGYSFGSGTRLTVV.

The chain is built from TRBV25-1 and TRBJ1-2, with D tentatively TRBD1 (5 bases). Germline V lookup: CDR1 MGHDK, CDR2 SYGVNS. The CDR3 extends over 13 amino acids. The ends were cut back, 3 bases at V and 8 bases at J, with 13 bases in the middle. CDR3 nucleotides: TGTGCCAGCAGTGACTACATGGGGGACGGCTACACCTTC. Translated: CASSDYMGDGYTF.

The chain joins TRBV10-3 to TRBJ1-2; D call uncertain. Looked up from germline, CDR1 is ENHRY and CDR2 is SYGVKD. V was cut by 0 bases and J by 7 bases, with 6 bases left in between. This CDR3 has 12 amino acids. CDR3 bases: TGTGCCATCAGTGAGTCGGGAGCTGGCTACACCTTC. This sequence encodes CAISESGAGYTF.

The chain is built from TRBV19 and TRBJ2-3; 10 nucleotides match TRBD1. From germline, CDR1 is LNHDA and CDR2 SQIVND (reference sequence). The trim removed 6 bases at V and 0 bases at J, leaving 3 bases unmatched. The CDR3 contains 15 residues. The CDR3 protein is CASRPGQGSTDTQYF. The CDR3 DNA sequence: TGTGCCAGTAGACCGGGACAGGGGAGCACAGATACGCAGTATTTT.

The CDR3 region is CASRDRTGRETQYF. The CDR3 region has the DNA TGTGCCAGCAGGGACCGGACAGGGCGGGAGACCCAGTACTTC. V and J are TRBV2 and TRBJ2-5; 8 nucleotides agree with TRBD1. The junction had 8 bases not matched to a gene; V was cut back by 6 bases and J by 5 bases. This CDR3 has 14 residues. In germline, CDR1 is SNHLY, CDR2 FYNNEI. Looking up the rest from reference TRBV2 and TRBJ2-5 gives the full variable domain: EPEVTQTPSHQVTQMGQEVILRCVPISNHLYFYWYRQILGQKVEFLVSFYNNEISEKSEIFDDQFSVERPDGSNFTLKIRSTKLEDSAMYFCASRDRTGRETQYFGPGTRLLVL.

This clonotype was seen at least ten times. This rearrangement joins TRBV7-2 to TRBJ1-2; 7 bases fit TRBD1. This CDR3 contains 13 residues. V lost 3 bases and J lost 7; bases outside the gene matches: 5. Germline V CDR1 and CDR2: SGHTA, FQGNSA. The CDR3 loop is CASSFEGAGGYTF. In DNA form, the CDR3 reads TGTGCCAGCAGCTTTGAGGGGGCTGGTGGCTACACCTTC.

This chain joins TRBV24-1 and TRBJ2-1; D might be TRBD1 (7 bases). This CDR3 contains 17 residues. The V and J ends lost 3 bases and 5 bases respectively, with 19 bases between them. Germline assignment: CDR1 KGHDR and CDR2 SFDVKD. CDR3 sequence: CATSDPLEGAKNNEQFF. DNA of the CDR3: TGTGCCACCAGTGATCCCCTGGAGGGGGCGAAAAACAATGAGCAGTTCTTC.

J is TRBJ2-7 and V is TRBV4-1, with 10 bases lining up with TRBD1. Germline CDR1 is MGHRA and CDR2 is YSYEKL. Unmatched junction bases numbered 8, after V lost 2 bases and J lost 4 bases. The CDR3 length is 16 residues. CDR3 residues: CASSQWDRGIRYEQYF. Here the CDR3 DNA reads TGCGCCAGCAGCCAATGGGACAGGGGAATTCGGTACGAGCAGTACTTC.

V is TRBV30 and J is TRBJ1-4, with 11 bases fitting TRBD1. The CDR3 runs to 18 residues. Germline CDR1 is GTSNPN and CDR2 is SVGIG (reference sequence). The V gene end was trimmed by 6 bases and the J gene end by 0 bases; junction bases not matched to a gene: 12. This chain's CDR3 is CACRLRQGQGATNEKLFF. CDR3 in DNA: TGTGCCTGCCGACTCAGACAGGGACAGGGGGCAACTAATGAAAAACTGTTTTTT.

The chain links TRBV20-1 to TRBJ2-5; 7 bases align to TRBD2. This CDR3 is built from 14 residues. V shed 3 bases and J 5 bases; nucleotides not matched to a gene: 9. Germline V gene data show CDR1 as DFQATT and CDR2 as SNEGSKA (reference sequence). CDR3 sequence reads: CSASDRLAGETQYF. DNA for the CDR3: TGCAGTGCTAGCGACCGACTAGCTGGTGAGACCCAGTACTTC.

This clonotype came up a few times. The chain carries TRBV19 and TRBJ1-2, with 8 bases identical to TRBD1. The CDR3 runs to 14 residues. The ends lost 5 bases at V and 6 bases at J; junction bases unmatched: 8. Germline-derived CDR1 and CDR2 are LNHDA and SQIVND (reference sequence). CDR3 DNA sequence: TGTGCCAGTAGTGTGATCCGGGACAGGCATGGCTACACCTTC. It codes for CASSVIRDRHGYTF.

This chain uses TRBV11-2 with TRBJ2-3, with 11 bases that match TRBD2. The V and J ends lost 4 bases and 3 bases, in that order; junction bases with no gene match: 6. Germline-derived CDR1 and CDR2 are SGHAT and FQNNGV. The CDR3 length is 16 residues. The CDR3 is CASSSIAGGRTDTQYF. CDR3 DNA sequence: TGTGCCAGCAGCTCGATAGCGGGGGGGCGTACAGATACGCAGTATTTT.